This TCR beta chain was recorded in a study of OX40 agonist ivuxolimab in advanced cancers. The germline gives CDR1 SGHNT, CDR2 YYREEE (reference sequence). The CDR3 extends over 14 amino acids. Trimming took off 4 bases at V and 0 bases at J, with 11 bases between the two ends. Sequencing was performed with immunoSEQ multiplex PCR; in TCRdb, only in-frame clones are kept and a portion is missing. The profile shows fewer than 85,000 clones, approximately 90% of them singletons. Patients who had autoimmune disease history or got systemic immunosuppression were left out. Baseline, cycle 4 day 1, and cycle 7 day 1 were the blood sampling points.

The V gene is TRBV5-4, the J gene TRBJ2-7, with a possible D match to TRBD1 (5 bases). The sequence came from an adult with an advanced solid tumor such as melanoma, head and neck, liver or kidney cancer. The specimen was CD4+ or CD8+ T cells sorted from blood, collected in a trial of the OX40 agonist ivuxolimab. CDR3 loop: CASSRTGSSYEQYF. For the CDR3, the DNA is TGTGCCAGCAGCAGAACAGGTTCCTCCTACGAGCAGTACTTC.